This T cell receptor beta chain was profiled in a study of blood T cell repertoires in COVID-19. Looking at the study overall: T cells, B-cell-depleted T cells, or PBMCs supplied cDNA or gDNA.

Produced via immunoSEQ multiplex PCR; TCRdb's table is partial and in-frame only. The data show tens of thousands of clones, 74% seen once. Patients of the Seattle cohort, enrolled during active infection, were followed longitudinally. This CDR3 has 16 residues. The V gene end was trimmed by 2 bases and the J gene end by 4 bases; junction bases not matched to a gene: 9. Germline V gene lookup returns CDR1 SGHTA and CDR2 FQGTGA. The TCR originated in a man between 65 and 79 years old with COVID-19, enrolled during active disease. The sequenced sample was peripheral blood. V and J are TRBV7-3 and TRBJ1-2; 8 bases map to TRBD1. CDR3 sequence reads: CASSLGPDRAGYGYTF. CDR3 in DNA: TGTGCCAGCAGCTTAGGACCGGACAGGGCTGGCTATGGCTACACCTTC.